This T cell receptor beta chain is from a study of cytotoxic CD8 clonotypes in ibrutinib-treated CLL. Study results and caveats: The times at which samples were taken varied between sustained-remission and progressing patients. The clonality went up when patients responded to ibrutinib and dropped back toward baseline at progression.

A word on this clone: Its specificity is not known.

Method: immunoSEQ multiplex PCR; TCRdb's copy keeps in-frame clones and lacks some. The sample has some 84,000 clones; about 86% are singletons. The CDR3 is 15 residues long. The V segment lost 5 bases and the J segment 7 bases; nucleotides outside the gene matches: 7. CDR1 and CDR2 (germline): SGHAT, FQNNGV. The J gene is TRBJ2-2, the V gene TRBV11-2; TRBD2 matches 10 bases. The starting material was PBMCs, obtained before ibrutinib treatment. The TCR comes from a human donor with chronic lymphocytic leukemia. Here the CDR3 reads CASSPSGSTGGELFF. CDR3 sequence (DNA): TGTGCCAGCAGCCCTAGCGGGAGCACAGGCGGGGAGCTGTTTTTT.